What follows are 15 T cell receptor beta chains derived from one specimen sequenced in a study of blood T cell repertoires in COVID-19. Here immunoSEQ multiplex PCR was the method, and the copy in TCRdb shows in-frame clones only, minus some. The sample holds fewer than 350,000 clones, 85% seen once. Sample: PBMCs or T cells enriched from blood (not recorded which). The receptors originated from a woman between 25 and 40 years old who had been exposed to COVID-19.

The CDR3 loop is CASSPSDFYGYTF. CDR3 in DNA: TGTGCCAGCTCACCTTCGGACTTCTATGGCTACACCTTC. The chain is built from TRBV18 and TRBJ1-2, with D hard to call. The CDR3 contains 13 residues. The ends were cut back, 3 bases at V and 4 bases at J, with 9 bases in the middle. Germline values: CDR1 KGHSH, CDR2 LQKENI.

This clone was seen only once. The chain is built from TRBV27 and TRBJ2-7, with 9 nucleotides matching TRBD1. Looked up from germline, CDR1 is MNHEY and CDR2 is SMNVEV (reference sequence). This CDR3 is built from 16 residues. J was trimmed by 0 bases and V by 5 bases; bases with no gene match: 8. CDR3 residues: CASSPFGTGSSYEQYF. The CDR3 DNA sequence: TGTGCCAGCAGTCCATTTGGGACAGGGAGCTCCTACGAGCAGTACTTC.

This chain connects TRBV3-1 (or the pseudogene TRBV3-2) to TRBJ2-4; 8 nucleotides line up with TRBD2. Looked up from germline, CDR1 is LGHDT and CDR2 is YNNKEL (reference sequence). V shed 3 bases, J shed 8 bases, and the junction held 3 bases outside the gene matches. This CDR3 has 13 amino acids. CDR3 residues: CASSHREGDIQYF. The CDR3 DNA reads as TGTGCCAGCAGCCACCGGGAGGGAGACATTCAGTACTTC.

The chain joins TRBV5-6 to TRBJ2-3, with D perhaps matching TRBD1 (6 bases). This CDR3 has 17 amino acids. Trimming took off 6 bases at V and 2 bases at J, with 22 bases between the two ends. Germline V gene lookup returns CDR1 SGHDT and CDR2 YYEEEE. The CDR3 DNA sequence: TGTGCCAGCATCCCTCCGGGTGCAGGGGCAATCACAGATACGCAGTATTTT. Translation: CASIPPGAGAITDTQYF.

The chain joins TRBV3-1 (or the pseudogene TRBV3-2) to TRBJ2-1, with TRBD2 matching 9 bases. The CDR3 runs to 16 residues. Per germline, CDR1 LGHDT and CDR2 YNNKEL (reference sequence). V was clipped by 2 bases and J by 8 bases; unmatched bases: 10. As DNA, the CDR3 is TGTGCCAGCAGCCAATCCCCGGGACTAGCAACGGATGAGCAGTTCTTC. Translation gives CASSQSPGLATDEQFF.

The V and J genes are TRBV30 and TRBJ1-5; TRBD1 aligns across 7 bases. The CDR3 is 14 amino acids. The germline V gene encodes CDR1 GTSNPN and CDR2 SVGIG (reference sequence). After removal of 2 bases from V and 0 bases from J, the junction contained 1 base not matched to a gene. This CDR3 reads CAWSTGDSNQPQHF. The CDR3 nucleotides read TGTGCCTGGAGTACAGGGGATAGCAATCAGCCCCAGCATTTT.

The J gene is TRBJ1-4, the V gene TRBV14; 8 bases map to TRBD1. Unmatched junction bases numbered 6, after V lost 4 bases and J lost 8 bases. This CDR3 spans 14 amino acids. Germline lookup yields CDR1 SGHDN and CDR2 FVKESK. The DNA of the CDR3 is TGTGCCAGCAGCCCAAGGACAGGGATGGAAAAACTGTTTTTT. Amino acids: CASSPRTGMEKLFF. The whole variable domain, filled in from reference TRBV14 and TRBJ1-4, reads EAGVTQFPSHSVIEKGQTVTLRCDPISGHDNLYWYRRVMGKEIKFLLHFVKESKQDESGMPNNRFLAERTGGTYSTLKVQPAELEDSGVYFCASSPRTGMEKLFFGSGTQLSVL.

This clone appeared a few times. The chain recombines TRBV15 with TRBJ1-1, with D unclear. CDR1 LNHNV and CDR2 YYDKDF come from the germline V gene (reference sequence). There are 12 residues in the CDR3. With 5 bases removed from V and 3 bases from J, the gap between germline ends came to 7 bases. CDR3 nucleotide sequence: TGTGCCACCAGCCCTCCGGACACTGAAGCTTTCTTT. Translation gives CATSPPDTEAFF.

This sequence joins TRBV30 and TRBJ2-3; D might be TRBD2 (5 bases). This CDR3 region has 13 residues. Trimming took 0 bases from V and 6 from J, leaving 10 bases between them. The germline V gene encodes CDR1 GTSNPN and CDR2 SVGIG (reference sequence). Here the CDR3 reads CAWSVRGLDTQYF. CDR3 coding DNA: TGTGCCTGGAGTGTACGCGGGCTGGATACGCAGTATTTT.

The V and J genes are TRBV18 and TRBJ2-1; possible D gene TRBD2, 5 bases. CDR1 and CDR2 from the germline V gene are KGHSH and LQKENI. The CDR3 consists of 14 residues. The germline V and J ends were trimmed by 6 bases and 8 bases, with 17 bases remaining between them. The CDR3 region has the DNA TGTGCCAGCTCCCGGGAAGCTGCTGGGGATGAGCAGTTCTTC. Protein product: CASSREAAGDEQFF. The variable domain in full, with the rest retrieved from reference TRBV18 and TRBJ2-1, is NAGVMQNPRHLVRRRGQEARLRCSPMKGHSHVYWYRQLPEEGLKFMVYLQKENIIDESGMPKERFSAEFPKEGPSILRIQQVVRGDSAAYFCASSREAAGDEQFFGPGTRLTVL.

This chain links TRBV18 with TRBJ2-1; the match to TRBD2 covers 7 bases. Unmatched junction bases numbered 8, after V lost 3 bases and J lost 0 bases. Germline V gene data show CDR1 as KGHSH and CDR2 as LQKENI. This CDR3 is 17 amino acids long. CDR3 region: CASSPRLAGSSYNEQFF. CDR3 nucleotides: TGTGCCAGCTCACCTAGACTAGCTGGCAGCTCCTACAATGAGCAGTTCTTC.

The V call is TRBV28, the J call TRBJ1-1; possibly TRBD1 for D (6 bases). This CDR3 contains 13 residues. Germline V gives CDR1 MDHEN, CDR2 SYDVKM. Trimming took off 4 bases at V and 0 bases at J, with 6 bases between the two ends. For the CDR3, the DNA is TGTGCCAGCAGTTCAGGGGTGAACACTGAAGCTTTCTTT. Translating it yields CASSSGVNTEAFF.

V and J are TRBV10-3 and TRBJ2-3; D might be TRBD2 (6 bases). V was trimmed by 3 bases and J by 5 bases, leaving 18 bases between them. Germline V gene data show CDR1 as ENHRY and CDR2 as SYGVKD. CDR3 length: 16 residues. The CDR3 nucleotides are TGTGCCATCAGTGACGGGGCGGGGAGTGCCCAAGATACGCAGTATTTT. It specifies CAISDGAGSAQDTQYF.

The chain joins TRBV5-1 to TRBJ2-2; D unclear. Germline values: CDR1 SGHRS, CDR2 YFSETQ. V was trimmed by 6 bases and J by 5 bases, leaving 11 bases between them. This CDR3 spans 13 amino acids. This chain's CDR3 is CASNPAGTGELFF. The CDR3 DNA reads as TGCGCCAGCAACCCCGCAGGAACCGGGGAGCTGTTTTTT.

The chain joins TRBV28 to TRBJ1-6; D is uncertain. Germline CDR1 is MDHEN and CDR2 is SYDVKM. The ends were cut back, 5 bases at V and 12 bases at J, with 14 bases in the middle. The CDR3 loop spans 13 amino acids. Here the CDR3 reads CASSVSREGPLHF. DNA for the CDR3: TGTGCCAGCAGTGTGTCCCGTGAGGGACCCCTCCACTTT.